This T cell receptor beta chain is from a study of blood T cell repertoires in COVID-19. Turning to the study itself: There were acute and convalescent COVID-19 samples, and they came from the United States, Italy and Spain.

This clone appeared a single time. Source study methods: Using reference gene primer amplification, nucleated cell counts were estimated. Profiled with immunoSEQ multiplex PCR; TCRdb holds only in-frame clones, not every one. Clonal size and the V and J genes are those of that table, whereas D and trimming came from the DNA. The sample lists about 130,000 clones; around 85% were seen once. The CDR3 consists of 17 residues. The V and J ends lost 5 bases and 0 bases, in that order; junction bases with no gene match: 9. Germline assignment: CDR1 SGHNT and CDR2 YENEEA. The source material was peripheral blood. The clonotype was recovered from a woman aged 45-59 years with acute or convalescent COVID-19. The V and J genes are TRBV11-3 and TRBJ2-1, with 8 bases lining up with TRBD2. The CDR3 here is CASSVYTGTSSYNEQFF. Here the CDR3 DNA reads TGTGCCAGCAGCGTATACACCGGGACTAGCTCCTACAATGAGCAGTTCTTC.